The 22 T cell receptor beta chains given below trace back to one sample, sequenced in a study of T cells in Graves' hyperthyroidism and ophthalmopathy. From RNA transcripts, TCR beta CDR3 regions were amplified. Using the HTBI primer set, a first-round RT-PCR was run on the TCR CDR3. Using its own MiXCR run on the multiplex PCR reads, TCRdb lists one record per CDR3 protein. The sample carries more than 350,000 distinct CDR3 sequences, approximately 17% recorded once. The specimen was blood. Source of these receptors: a woman in her 30s with Graves' hyperthyroidism that later progressed to Graves' ophthalmopathy.

This clonotype was detected ten times or more. V gene TRBV11-2 combines with J gene TRBJ1-6; D gene ambiguous. This CDR3 comprises 13 residues. The germline gives CDR1 SGHAT, CDR2 FQNNGV. V gave up 11 bases and J gave up 6 bases, with 14 bases separating them. The CDR3 DNA follows: TGTGCCGCAAGGCCGATCCCTAATTCACCCCTCCACTTT. Residues: CAARPIPNSPLHF.

This clonotype was observed at least ten times. This chain joins TRBV28 and TRBJ2-1; 7 bases are shared with TRBD1. The V gene end was trimmed by 7 bases and the J gene end by 2 bases; junction bases not matched to a gene: 8. The germline gives CDR1 MDHEN, CDR2 SYDVKM. The CDR3 extends over 15 amino acids. The CDR3 here is CASKVGTGAYNEQFF. CDR3 nucleotide sequence: TGTGCCAGCAAAGTGGGAACAGGGGCCTACAATGAGCAGTTCTTC.

About this clonotype itself: One base away lies a much larger clone, so this may be a sequencing read error. The J gene is TRBJ2-1, the V gene TRBV27, with 9 bases lining up with TRBD1. The CDR3 is 17 residues long. Per the germline V gene, CDR1 is MNHEY and CDR2 is SMNVEV (reference sequence). DNA for the CDR3: TGTGCCAGCAGTTTCTCCGACCGGGGACAGGGAATAAATGAGCAGCTCTTC. This gives the protein CASSFSDRGQGINEQLF.

This clonotype occurred a few times. The chain recombines TRBV10-3 with TRBJ2-7, with D perhaps assigned TRBD1 or TRBD2 (5 bases each). V was clipped by 4 bases and J by 3 bases, with 13 bases between them. This CDR3 is built from 14 residues. Germline values: CDR1 ENHRY, CDR2 SYGVKD. The CDR3 loop is CAISARGPSYEQYF. In DNA, the CDR3 is TGTGCCATCAGTGCCCGGGGCCCTAGCTACGAGCAGTACTTC.

The chain employs TRBV11-3 and TRBJ2-3; TRBD1 matches at 10 bases. The trim removed 1 base at V and 2 bases at J, leaving 9 bases unmatched. Germline V gene data show CDR1 as SGHNT and CDR2 as YENEEA. CDR3 length equals 18 residues. The CDR3 DNA reads TGTGCCAGCAGCTTAGGGGGACAGGGGCGCTTCGTCACAGATACGCAGTATTTT. Its translation: CASSLGGQGRFVTDTQYF.

This clonotype came up many times. The V call is TRBV7-9, the J call TRBJ2-2; 14 bases agree with TRBD2. There are 18 residues in the CDR3. Germline V gene lookup returns CDR1 SEHNR and CDR2 FQNEAQ (reference sequence). J was trimmed by 2 bases and V by 2 bases; bases with no gene match: 4. The CDR3 bases are TGTGCCAGCAGCTTACGGACTAGCGGGAGGACCAACACCGGGGAGCTGTTTTTT. Encoded protein: CASSLRTSGRTNTGELFF.

The chain recombines TRBV4-2 with TRBJ2-7, with D maybe TRBD2 (6 bases). CDR1 and CDR2 (germline): LGHNA, YNFKEQ. V was cut by 0 bases and J by 3 bases, with 18 bases left in between. This CDR3 comprises 17 residues. CDR3 DNA: TGTGCCAGCAGCCAAGATTTCGGGGCGGGATCGTTCTACGAGCAGTACTTC. Protein product: CASSQDFGAGSFYEQYF.

This clonotype has a count of ten or more. The chain couples TRBV5-1 to TRBJ2-5; D may be TRBD1 or TRBD2 (6 bases each). The CDR3 spans 17 residues. Germline V gene data show CDR1 as SGHRS and CDR2 as YFSETQ. V dropped 2 bases and J dropped 0 bases, with 17 bases sitting between them. CDR3 nucleotide sequence: TGCGCCAGCAGCTTATTGAACGGGGGCAGGGACCAAGAGACCCAGTACTTC. Residues: CASSLLNGGRDQETQYF.

This clonotype was detected ten times or more. V gene TRBV27 combines with J gene TRBJ1-4, with TRBD1 as a possible D gene (5 bases). The length of the CDR3 is 14 residues. The V end was cut by 5 bases, the J end by 6 bases, with 13 bases between. Germline V lookup: CDR1 MNHEY, CDR2 SMNVEV (reference sequence). The CDR3 region is CASSPRGTDEKLFF. In DNA form, the CDR3 reads TGTGCCAGCAGTCCTAGGGGTACGGATGAAAAACTGTTTTTT.

The rearrangement joins TRBV2 to TRBJ1-2; D possibly corresponds to TRBD1 (5 bases). Germline V gene data show CDR1 as SNHLY and CDR2 as FYNNEI. CDR3 length equals 18 residues. V was shortened by 8 bases and J by 4 bases, with 29 bases between the two germline ends. Here the CDR3 reads CASRKESSAGEGSYGYTF. The CDR3 region has the DNA TGTGCCAGCCGAAAGGAAAGTAGCGCGGGAGAGGGGAGCTATGGCTACACCTTC.

In this sample, this clonotype turned up a few times. The genes are TRBV29-1 and TRBJ1-5; no reliable D call. Germline V gene data show CDR1 as SQVTM and CDR2 as ANQGSEA. This CDR3 has 13 residues. Between the trimmed V and J ends, which lost 4 bases and 1 base, there was a span of 8 bases. The chain's CDR3 is CSVVGSSNQPQHF. CDR3 nucleotides: TGCAGCGTTGTCGGTTCGAGCAATCAGCCCCAGCATTTT.

V usage is TRBV9 and J usage is TRBJ2-7; D not resolved. The CDR3 is 14 amino acids. The germline V gene has CDR1 SGDLS and CDR2 YYNGEE. Trimming pared 0 bases from V and 0 bases from J, leaving 7 bases between. Written as DNA, the CDR3 is TGTGCCAGCAGCGTAGGGGTCGACTCCTACGAGCAGTACTTC. Residues: CASSVGVDSYEQYF.

The rearrangement links TRBV7-9 to TRBJ2-3; possibly TRBD1 for D (6 bases). This CDR3 contains 14 residues. The germline gives CDR1 SEHNR, CDR2 FQNEAQ (reference sequence). V was cut by 3 bases and J by 5 bases, with 12 bases left in between. CDR3 residues: CASSFPGQIDTQYF. The CDR3 nucleotides are TGTGCCAGCAGCTTTCCCGGACAGATAGATACGCAGTATTTT.

V is TRBV20-1 and J is TRBJ2-2, with D uncertain. The ends were cut back, 0 bases at V and 3 bases at J, with 5 bases in the middle. Germline V gene sequence: CDR1 DFQATT, CDR2 SNEGSKA (reference sequence). The CDR3 length is 13 residues. CDR3 bases: TGCAGTGCTAGAGACCTTTACACCGGGGAGCTGTTTTTT. Protein sequence: CSARDLYTGELFF.

This clonotype has a count of ten or more. The chain is built from TRBV5-5 and TRBJ2-7; TRBD2 is a possible D gene (6 bases). Trimming took off 4 bases at V and 5 bases at J, with 19 bases between the two ends. The germline CDR1 and CDR2 sequences are SGHKS and YYEKEE (reference sequence). The CDR3 contains 15 residues. CDR3 sequence (DNA): TGTGCCAGCAGCCAGGGCCGTGGAGGGGCCGACGAGCAGTACTTC. The encoded protein is CASSQGRGGADEQYF.

This clonotype was recorded at least ten times. The chain has TRBV6-1 and TRBJ1-6, with D hard to call. The CDR3 loop spans 12 amino acids. V lost 2 bases and J 6 bases, leaving 2 bases between the germline ends. Germline loops: CDR1 MNHNS, CDR2 SASEGT. In DNA, the CDR3 is TGTGCCAGCAGTGAAAGTAATTCACCCCTCCACTTT. This translates into CASSESNSPLHF.

The J gene is TRBJ2-1, the V gene TRBV3-1; the match to TRBD2 covers 7 bases. Germline trimming cut 6 bases from V and 7 bases from J; bases unmatched to any gene: 6. This CDR3 region has 13 residues. In germline, CDR1 is LGHDT, CDR2 YNNKEL (reference sequence). Here the CDR3 reads CASRLAAVNEQFF. The CDR3 region has the DNA TGTGCCAGCAGGCTAGCGGCAGTAAATGAGCAGTTCTTC.

V and J are TRBV19 and TRBJ2-3, with a weak D call TRBD1 (6 bases). CDR1 and CDR2 (germline): LNHDA, SQIVND (reference sequence). The CDR3 runs to 18 residues. The germline V and J ends were trimmed by 4 bases and 0 bases, with 20 bases remaining between them. For the CDR3, the DNA is TGTGCCAGTAGTACCTCGATTGGGGGCGAAGGGAGCACAGATACGCAGTATTTT. It is translated as CASSTSIGGEGSTDTQYF.

This clonotype showed up many times. This chain joins TRBV5-5 and TRBJ2-7, with D possibly being TRBD1 (5 bases). Looked up from germline, CDR1 is SGHKS and CDR2 is YYEKEE (reference sequence). V was shortened by 3 bases and J by 5 bases, with 12 bases between the two germline ends. The CDR3 runs 13 residues. The CDR3 DNA sequence: TGTGCCAGCAGCTCGCCTCAGGGTAACGAGCAGTACTTC. It specifies CASSSPQGNEQYF.

DNA of the CDR3: TGTGCCAGCAGCGGGACAGGGGGGTTACAGGCTGAAGCTTTCTTT. As protein: CASSGTGGLQAEAFF. This sequence joins TRBV7-9 and TRBJ1-1, with TRBD1 matching over 11 bases. CDR3 length: 15 residues. Germline V gene data show CDR1 as SEHNR and CDR2 as FQNEAQ (reference sequence). V trimming: 5 bases; J trimming: 6 bases; junction bases outside the gene matches: 8.

The chain recombines TRBV30 with TRBJ2-7; D may match TRBD1 or TRBD2 (5 bases each). From germline, CDR1 is GTSNPN and CDR2 SVGIG (reference sequence). Trimming removed 5 bases from V and 5 bases from J, with 16 bases in between. The CDR3 spans 13 residues. CDR3 region: CAWAGRVYHEQYF. The CDR3 DNA sequence: TGTGCCTGGGCGGGCAGGGTATACCACGAGCAGTACTTC.

This clonotype has a handful of counts. This chain uses TRBV19 with TRBJ1-6, with unresolved D. Trimming left V 11 bases short and J 0 bases short, with 14 bases between. CDR1 is LNHDA and CDR2 is SQIVND in the germline V gene (reference sequence). There are 15 residues in the CDR3. Here the CDR3 reads CAGRPRSSYNSPLHF. The DNA for the CDR3 is TGTGCCGGAAGACCCAGGAGCTCCTATAATTCACCCCTCCACTTT.